The text below deals with one T cell receptor beta chain. What antigen it recognizes has not been identified. Qualities for individual bases were not recorded, and no much larger clone is one base off. The data were obtained in a study of T cell changes during pregnancy in multiple sclerosis (dated by TCRdb to the late 2010s). For context, the study as a whole: The study examined how the T cell repertoire changed over the course of pregnancy in women with multiple sclerosis.

The junction shows trimming of 8 bases on V and 4 bases on J, and the gene matches do not reach 6 bases of it. CDR1 and CDR2, looked up from the germline V gene, are MNHNS and SASEGT. The CDR3 contains 14 residues, cysteine and phenylalanine counted. Only CDR3 DNA is held: 42 bases, read in frame from base 1. Preparation of the library involved the immunoSEQ multiplex PCR assay. TCRdb retrieved this table from immuneACCESS and kept in-frame rearrangements only. Not all clones are present; in checked studies, unresolved V genes account for under half, and no reason is known for the remainder. Within this sample are approximately 30,000 clones, with roughly 87% of them counted one time only. Over 7.5% of the sample belongs to the ten largest clones.

Sequenced material: CD8+ T cells from peripheral blood mononuclear cells, taken before pregnancy. Rearrangement joined TRBV6-1 to TRBJ1-1, and TRBD1 aligns with 11 junction nucleotides. This sequence was found in a female donor with multiple sclerosis, enrolled in a pregnancy study. CDR3 protein: CASQPGQGATEAFF. The bases are TGTGCCAGCCAACCAGGACAGGGGGCCACTGAAGCTTTCTTT.